This entry lists 24 T cell receptor beta chains sequenced from one sample in a study of blood T cell repertoires in COVID-19. TCRdb's copy holds only in-frame clones and misses some; the assay was immunoSEQ multiplex PCR. The sample records about 350,000 clones, about 90% being singletons. Sequenced material: PBMCs or T cells enriched from blood (not recorded which). These receptors all come from a woman aged 30 to 39 who had recovered from COVID-19.

The V gene is TRBV15, the J gene TRBJ1-4, with 10 nucleotides matching TRBD1. J was trimmed by 7 bases and V by 4 bases; bases with no gene match: 3. CDR1 is LNHNV, CDR2 YYDKDF, per germline (reference sequence). The CDR3 loop spans 14 amino acids. CDR3 region: CATSNRDRGEKLFF. CDR3 nucleotides: TGTGCCACCAGCAACCGGGACAGGGGTGAAAAACTGTTTTTT.

This chain connects TRBV7-9 to TRBJ1-4; D is unresolved. CDR3 length equals 15 residues. The germline CDR1 and CDR2 sequences are SEHNR and FQNEAQ (reference sequence). Between the trimmed V and J ends, which lost 5 bases and 4 bases, there was a span of 14 bases. Here the CDR3 DNA reads TGTGCCAGCAGCCCAGGACGGACTGTTAATGAAAAACTGTTTTTT. Translation gives CASSPGRTVNEKLFF. Looking up the rest from reference TRBV7-9 and TRBJ1-4 gives the full variable domain: DTGVSQNPRHKITKRGQNVTFRCDPISEHNRLYWYRQTLGQGPEFLTYFQNEAQLEKSRLLSDRFSAERPKGSFSTLEIQRTEQGDSAMYLCASSPGRTVNEKLFFGSGTQLSVL.

This clone has only one observation. This sequence joins TRBV6-4 and TRBJ1-2; 8 bases agree with TRBD1. The CDR3 runs 13 residues. V was clipped by 5 bases and J by 4 bases; unmatched bases: 3. The germline CDR1 and CDR2 sequences are MRHNA and SNTAGT. As DNA, the CDR3 is TGTGCCAGCAGTTCCGACAGGGGCTATGGCTACACCTTC. Amino acid sequence: CASSSDRGYGYTF.

The chain has TRBV6-5 and TRBJ1-1; D remains ambiguous. The CDR3 extends over 14 amino acids. V gave up 6 bases and J gave up 1 base, with 12 bases separating them. Germline values: CDR1 MNHEY, CDR2 SVGAGI. The CDR3 protein is CASSPEAQNTEAFF. CDR3 coding DNA: TGTGCCAGCAGCCCCGAGGCGCAGAACACTGAAGCTTTCTTT.

The V call is TRBV12-3 or TRBV12-4, the J call TRBJ2-1, with D perhaps matching TRBD2 (6 bases). This CDR3 spans 13 amino acids. V lost 1 base to trimming and J lost 12 bases, with 13 bases between them. CDR3 sequence: CASSLGWRGVQFF. Written as DNA, the CDR3 is TGTGCCAGCAGTTTAGGTTGGCGGGGCGTGCAGTTCTTC.

This clone has more than one count but fewer than ten. V usage is TRBV29-1 and J usage is TRBJ1-3; TRBD1 is a possible D gene (5 bases). V lost 6 bases, J lost 0 bases, and 12 bases lay in between. Germline V gene lookup returns CDR1 SQVTM and CDR2 ANQGSEA. The CDR3 runs to 14 residues. The CDR3 DNA reads TGCAGCGTGTTACAGGTACCCTCTGGAAACACCATATATTTT. Amino acids: CSVLQVPSGNTIYF.

The chain employs TRBV18 and TRBJ1-3; D ambiguous. Deletions cut 3 bases from V and 1 base from J, with 16 bases between. Per the germline V gene, CDR1 is KGHSH and CDR2 is LQKENI. This CDR3 comprises 17 residues. Written as DNA, the CDR3 is TGTGCCAGCTCACCCGCCGGTCGCGGATTATCTGGAAACACCATATATTTT. It is translated as CASSPAGRGLSGNTIYF.

V gene TRBV6-4 combines with J gene TRBJ2-1; 7 nucleotides align to TRBD2. V gave up 5 bases and J gave up 5 bases; unmatched junction bases: 6. The germline gives CDR1 MRHNA, CDR2 SNTAGT. The length of the CDR3 is 14 residues. CDR3 in DNA: TGTGCCAGCAGTTTCCGGGGGGAAAACAATGAGCAGTTCTTC. It yields the protein CASSFRGENNEQFF.

The chain combines TRBV3-1 (or the pseudogene TRBV3-2) with TRBJ2-3; maybe TRBD2 (6 bases). Trimming removed 5 bases at V and 2 bases at J, with 14 bases between. The CDR3 is 15 amino acids. CDR1 LGHDT and CDR2 YNNKEL come from the germline V gene (reference sequence). The CDR3 region is CASSEPGLNTDTQYF. Here the CDR3 DNA reads TGTGCCAGCAGCGAGCCGGGACTTAACACAGATACGCAGTATTTT.

The CDR3 region has the DNA TGTGCCAGCAGCTTCGGTAGGACAGGGGGCGCCGATACTGAAGCTTTCTTT. Amino acid sequence: CASSFGRTGGADTEAFF. This chain connects TRBV7-8 to TRBJ1-1; 11 nucleotides align to TRBD1. Per the germline V gene, CDR1 is SGHVS and CDR2 is FQNEAQ. This CDR3 is built from 17 residues. J gave up 5 bases and V 3 bases, and 11 bases lay outside the gene matches.

In this sample, this clone turned up a few times. The chain recombines TRBV10-1 with TRBJ2-7, with 7 nucleotides matching TRBD1. This CDR3 is 15 amino acids long. Germline CDR1 and CDR2: WNHNN and SYGVQD (reference sequence). Trimming at V came to 7 bases and at J to 4 bases, leaving 13 bases not matched to a gene. This CDR3 reads CASIDRVRGNYEQYF. The CDR3 DNA is TGCGCCAGCATAGACAGGGTAAGAGGTAATTACGAGCAGTACTTC.

The J gene is TRBJ1-3, the V gene TRBV19, with TRBD1 matching 10 bases. The CDR3 extends over 13 amino acids. V trimming: 4 bases; J trimming: 8 bases; junction bases outside the gene matches: 2. CDR1 is LNHDA and CDR2 is SQIVND in the germline V gene (reference sequence). CDR3 coding DNA: TGTGCCAGTAGTACCGGACAGGGGGACACCATATATTTT. It translates to CASSTGQGDTIYF.

The DNA for the CDR3 is TGTGCCAGCAAACCTACAGGGGGCTATAATTCACCCCTCCACTTT. Its translation is CASKPTGGYNSPLHF. The V and J genes are TRBV6-5 and TRBJ1-6, with 8 positions matching TRBD1. The CDR3 contains 15 residues. J gave up 3 bases and V 7 bases, and 5 bases lay outside the gene matches. The germline V gene encodes CDR1 MNHEY and CDR2 SVGAGI.

This chain connects TRBV5-5 to TRBJ1-5, with D possibly TRBD1 on 5 matching bases. CDR1 and CDR2 (germline): SGHKS, YYEKEE (reference sequence). The CDR3 covers 14 residues. V was clipped by 1 base and J by 6 bases, with 11 bases between them. The CDR3 DNA reads TGTGCCAGCAGCTTGAACCAGGGTGGTCAGCCCCAGCATTTT. This sequence encodes CASSLNQGGQPQHF. Supplemented by reference TRBV5-5 and TRBJ1-5, the full variable domain reads DAGVTQSPTHLIKTRGQQVTLRCSPISGHKSVSWYQQVLGQGPQFIFQYYEKEERGRGNFPDRFSARQFPNYSSELNVNALLLGDSALYLCASSLNQGGQPQHFGDGTRLSIL.

The chain links TRBV27 to TRBJ1-2, with TRBD1 identical over 7 bases. The germline CDR1 and CDR2 sequences are MNHEY and SMNVEV (reference sequence). The CDR3 runs 13 residues. V gave up 4 bases and J gave up 5 bases; unmatched junction bases: 4. In DNA, the CDR3 is TGTGCCAGCAGTTCTTGGACAGGTTATGGCTACACCTTC. Its translation: CASSSWTGYGYTF.

The rearrangement uses TRBV6-5 and TRBJ2-5; D remains ambiguous. The CDR3 totals 13 residues. V gave up 5 bases and J gave up 5 bases, with 12 bases separating them. Germline loops: CDR1 MNHEY, CDR2 SVGAGI. CDR3 bases: TGTGCCAGCAGTAAGCCCAGGTTTGAGACCCAGTACTTC. Its protein is CASSKPRFETQYF.

On this clone: The same CDR3 arises from other DNA sequences in this sample as well. This rearrangement joins TRBV28 to TRBJ1-4; 7 nucleotides agree with TRBD1. CDR3 length: 14 residues. Germline CDR1 and CDR2: MDHEN and SYDVKM. With 6 bases clipped from V and 8 bases from J, the junction kept 9 bases outside the gene matches. The CDR3 DNA sequence: TGTGCCAGCAGGAGGGGGCAAGGTAGAGAAAAACTGTTTTTT. Translation gives CASRRGQGREKLFF. Filled out from reference TRBV28 and TRBJ1-4, the complete variable domain reads DVKVTQSSRYLVKRTGEKVFLECVQDMDHENMFWYRQDPGLGLRLIYFSYDVKMKEKGDIPEGYSVSREKKERFSLILESASTNQTSMYLCASRRGQGREKLFFGSGTQLSVL.

This clone was seen only a few times. This chain joins TRBV19 and TRBJ1-6; 8 bases are a match to TRBD1. Germline V gene lookup returns CDR1 LNHDA and CDR2 SQIVND (reference sequence). This CDR3 region has 17 residues. Trimming took 8 bases from V and 5 from J; bases not matched to a gene: 14. DNA for the CDR3: TGTGCCAGTTCGCAATCAGGGGGCGCTTCTAATAATTCACCCCTCCACTTT. It codes for CASSQSGGASNNSPLHF.

The V gene is TRBV12-5, the J gene TRBJ2-5; no reliable D call. The CDR3 contains 18 residues. Trimming pared 0 bases from V and 5 bases from J, leaving 22 bases between. Germline assignment: CDR1 LGHNT and CDR2 FRNRAP. Here the CDR3 reads CASGLVPRAQSLEETQYF. In DNA, the CDR3 is TGTGCTAGTGGTTTGGTACCCCGAGCGCAAAGTCTCGAGGAGACCCAGTACTTC.

V is TRBV5-4 and J is TRBJ1-1; maybe TRBD1 (6 bases). CDR1 SGHNT and CDR2 YYREEE come from the germline V gene (reference sequence). V dropped 1 base and J dropped 7 bases, with 14 bases sitting between them. The CDR3 has 14 residues. The CDR3 region is CASSLRDKNIEAFF. The CDR3 DNA sequence: TGTGCCAGCAGCTTGAGGGACAAAAATATTGAAGCTTTCTTT.

The chain employs TRBV19 and TRBJ2-1; 12 bases line up with TRBD1. The CDR3 runs 16 residues. CDR1 and CDR2 from the germline V gene are LNHDA and SQIVND (reference sequence). J was trimmed by 4 bases and V by 6 bases; bases with no gene match: 7. CDR3 coding DNA: TGTGCCAGTAGCAGGGACAGGGGGCTCTCTTACAATGAGCAGTTCTTC. Its protein is CASSRDRGLSYNEQFF. Complete variable domain (other parts from reference TRBV19 and TRBJ2-1): DGGITQSPKYLFRKEGQNVTLSCEQNLNHDAMYWYRQDPGQGLRLIYYSQIVNDFQKGDIAEGYSVSREKKESFPLTVTSAQKNPTAFYLCASSRDRGLSYNEQFFGPGTRLTVL.

V gene TRBV18 combines with J gene TRBJ1-3; D might be TRBD1 (6 bases). CDR3 length equals 13 residues. V shed 8 bases and J shed 3 bases, with 11 bases lying between them. Germline V gene sequence: CDR1 KGHSH, CDR2 LQKENI. The CDR3 sequence: CASETGGGNTIYF. CDR3 DNA sequence: TGTGCCAGCGAGACAGGAGGTGGAAACACCATATATTTT.

The rearrangement joins TRBV19 to TRBJ2-3, with 7 positions matching TRBD2. With 5 bases clipped from V and 0 bases from J, the junction kept 8 bases outside the gene matches. Germline V gives CDR1 LNHDA, CDR2 SQIVND (reference sequence). The CDR3 is 16 residues long. The CDR3 loop reads CASSFSPGLSTDTQYF. The CDR3 nucleotides read TGTGCCAGTAGTTTCTCACCGGGACTAAGCACAGATACGCAGTATTTT.

V is TRBV5-1 and J is TRBJ2-5; TRBD2 matches at 10 bases. The J segment lost 5 bases and the V segment lost 0 bases, leaving 13 bases of the junction unmatched. The germline gives CDR1 SGHRS, CDR2 YFSETQ. This CDR3 has 18 residues. CDR3 nucleotide sequence: TGCGCCAGCAGCTTGGACACTAGCGGGGACCCCCTGAGGGAGACCCAGTACTTC. It codes for CASSLDTSGDPLRETQYF.